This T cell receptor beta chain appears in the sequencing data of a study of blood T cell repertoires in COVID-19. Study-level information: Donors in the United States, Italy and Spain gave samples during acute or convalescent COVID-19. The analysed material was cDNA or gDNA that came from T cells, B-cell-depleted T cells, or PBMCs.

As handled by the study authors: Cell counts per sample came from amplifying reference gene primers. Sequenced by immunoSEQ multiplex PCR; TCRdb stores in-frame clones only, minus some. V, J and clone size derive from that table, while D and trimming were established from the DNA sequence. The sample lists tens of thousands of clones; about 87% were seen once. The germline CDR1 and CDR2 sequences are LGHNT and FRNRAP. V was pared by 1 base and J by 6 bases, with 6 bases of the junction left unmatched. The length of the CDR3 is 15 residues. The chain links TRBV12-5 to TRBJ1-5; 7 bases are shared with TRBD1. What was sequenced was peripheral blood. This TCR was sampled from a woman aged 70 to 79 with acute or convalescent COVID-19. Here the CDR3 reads CASGLETGMGQPQHF. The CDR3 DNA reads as TGTGCTAGTGGTTTGGAGACAGGGATGGGTCAGCCCCAGCATTTT. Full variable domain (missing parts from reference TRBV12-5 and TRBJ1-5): DARVTQTPRHKVTEMGQEVTMRCQPILGHNTVFWYRQTMMQGLELLAYFRNRAPLDDSGMPKDRFSAEMPDATLATLKIQPSEPRDSAVYFCASGLETGMGQPQHFGDGTRLSIL.